One T cell receptor (beta chain) is described in this entry. Sequenced by immunoSEQ multiplex PCR; TCRdb stores in-frame clones only, minus some. The table includes roughly 180,000 clones, 80% to 90% detected once. The germline gives CDR1 SGHRS, CDR2 YFSETQ. The CDR3 runs 16 residues. V lost 0 bases to trimming and J lost 1 base; unmatched junction nucleotides: 6. This specimen belongs to a study of blood T cell repertoires in COVID-19. Overall study: Acute and convalescent COVID-19 samples came from the United States, Italy and Spain.

Specimen: peripheral blood. V usage is TRBV5-1 and J usage is TRBJ2-7, with 8 nucleotides matching TRBD2. The origin of this receptor is a woman aged 80 or over with COVID-19, enrolled during active disease. The CDR3: CASSLGSSGYSYEQYF. The CDR3 DNA sequence: TGCGCCAGCAGCTTGGGGTCTAGCGGGTATTCCTACGAGCAGTACTTC.